The entry that follows covers one T cell receptor (beta chain) sequence. What it binds is not known. The data were obtained in a study of T-cell reconstitution after alpha-beta-depleted transplantation in children. Whole-study results and caveats: Alpha-beta T cells about two months after transplant reportedly derived from several hundred expanded graft clones.

As it was prepared, the TCRbeta library received unique molecular identifiers. MiXCR, run by TCRdb on the PCR reads, gives a single entry per CDR3 protein. The profile shows roughly 490,000 distinct CDR3 sequences, 9.5% to 12% of them singletons. This CDR3 has 12 residues. V shed 5 bases, J shed 4 bases, and the junction held 2 bases outside the gene matches. Germline V gene sequence: CDR1 SQVTM, CDR2 ANQGSEA. The origin of this receptor is a female patient aged 2-9 years who had a stem cell transplant for aplastic anemia, so the T cells may come from the graft donor. Sequenced material: PBMCs, mostly from graft donor cells, taken 180 days after TCRalphabeta/CD19-depleted stem cell transplant. This chain uses TRBV29-1 with TRBJ2-1, with 7 bases fitting TRBD1. CDR3 DNA sequence: TGCAGCGTTAGGACAGGTTACAATGAGCAGTTCTTC. Amino acids: CSVRTGYNEQFF.